The 10 T cell receptor beta chains listed next were all sequenced from one sample in a study of T cells after yellow fever vaccination. TCRdb used MiXCR to reprocess the 5' RACE reads, holding one entry per CDR3 protein. In the table there are around 590,000 distinct CDR3 sequences, 12% of which are singletons. Sequences were derived from PBMCs, sampled on the day of the yellow fever booster vaccination. The receptors come from a man aged 25 to 40 who received the YFV17D yellow fever vaccine.

This clonotype was counted a few times. The chain employs TRBV20-1 and TRBJ2-7, with D perhaps given as TRBD1 or TRBD2 (5 bases each). The germline V gene encodes CDR1 DFQATT and CDR2 SNEGSKA (reference sequence). With 4 bases removed from V and 2 bases from J, the gap between germline ends came to 15 bases. The CDR3 extends over 14 amino acids. The CDR3 sequence: CSATYRGATYEQYF. Written as DNA, the CDR3 is TGCAGTGCTACTTACAGAGGGGCAACCTACGAGCAGTACTTC.

The V and J genes are TRBV7-2 and TRBJ1-1; D is ambiguous. Germline assignment: CDR1 SGHTA and CDR2 FQGNSA. Trimming pared 5 bases from V and 1 base from J, leaving 8 bases between. This CDR3 spans 13 amino acids. The CDR3 here is CASSRKGNTEAFF. The CDR3 nucleotides read TGTGCCAGCAGCCGGAAGGGGAACACTGAAGCTTTCTTT.

The chain carries TRBV7-2 and TRBJ2-7, with 11 nucleotides matching TRBD1. V shed 1 base, J shed 4 bases, and the junction held 3 bases outside the gene matches. The CDR3 is 15 residues long. CDR1 is SGHTA and CDR2 is FQGNSA in the germline V gene. For the CDR3, the DNA is TGTGCCAGCAGCTTAGACGGGACAGGGGGGTACGAGCAGTACTTC. Protein sequence: CASSLDGTGGYEQYF.

This clonotype has just a few counts. V and J are TRBV28 and TRBJ1-2; no firm D call. The CDR3 spans 16 residues. The germline V gene has CDR1 MDHEN and CDR2 SYDVKM. Trimming pared 4 bases from V and 0 bases from J, leaving 15 bases between. The DNA for the CDR3 is TGTGCCAGCAGTTCGTCGGACGTACAAGCTAACTATGGCTACACCTTC. Translation: CASSSSDVQANYGYTF.

This clonotype turned up a few times. This chain links TRBV5-4 with TRBJ1-5; TRBD1 might be the D (5 bases). V was trimmed by 4 bases and J by 1 base, leaving 12 bases between them. Germline lookup yields CDR1 SGHNT and CDR2 YYREEE (reference sequence). The CDR3 covers 15 residues. CDR3 amino acids: CASSQGGGSNQPQHF. The CDR3 DNA is TGTGCCAGCAGCCAGGGTGGGGGGAGCAATCAGCCCCAGCATTTT.

This clonotype came up a few times. V gene TRBV7-2 combines with J gene TRBJ2-3, with 7 nucleotides matching TRBD1. V shed 8 bases, J shed 4 bases, and the junction held 6 bases outside the gene matches. From germline, CDR1 is SGHTA and CDR2 FQGNSA. The CDR3 consists of 13 residues. The CDR3 DNA reads TGTGCCAGCGGTATTCAGGGGGCAGATACGCAGTATTTT. Protein sequence: CASGIQGADTQYF. Full variable domain (rest looked up from reference TRBV7-2 and TRBJ2-3): GAGVSQSPSNKVTEKGKDVELRCDPISGHTALYWYRQSLGQGLEFLIYFQGNSAPDKSGLPSDRFSAERTGGSVSTLTIQRTQQEDSAVYLCASGIQGADTQYFGPGTRLTVL.

This clonotype was seen a handful of times. The chain carries TRBV20-1 and TRBJ2-1; 9 bases line up with TRBD2. This CDR3 spans 18 amino acids. The germline V gene has CDR1 DFQATT and CDR2 SNEGSKA (reference sequence). Trimming took 0 bases from V and 7 from J; bases not matched to a gene: 16. CDR3 loop: CSARDFVSAGGPSNEQFF. Here the CDR3 DNA reads TGCAGTGCTAGAGATTTTGTATCGGCGGGAGGGCCTTCTAATGAGCAGTTCTTC.

This rearrangement joins TRBV29-1 to TRBJ2-7; D perhaps matches TRBD1 (6 bases). The CDR3 has 15 amino acids. The germline V and J ends were trimmed by 0 bases and 0 bases, with 12 bases remaining between them. The germline gives CDR1 SQVTM, CDR2 ANQGSEA. CDR3 coding DNA: TGCAGCGTTGAAGAGGCCGACAGGAGCTCCTACGAGCAGTACTTC. As protein: CSVEEADRSSYEQYF.

In its sample, this clonotype was seen a few times. This chain connects TRBV19 to TRBJ2-7; 8 nucleotides align to TRBD2. Trimming took 5 bases from V and 6 from J; bases not matched to a gene: 9. The CDR3 sequence is 14 residues long. Germline assignment: CDR1 LNHDA and CDR2 SQIVND (reference sequence). As DNA, the CDR3 is TGTGCCAGTAGTGTTACCGGGACTAGAGTCGAGCAGTACTTC. It is translated as CASSVTGTRVEQYF. The full variable domain, rest sourced from reference TRBV19 and TRBJ2-7, is DGGITQSPKYLFRKEGQNVTLSCEQNLNHDAMYWYRQDPGQGLRLIYYSQIVNDFQKGDIAEGYSVSREKKESFPLTVTSAQKNPTAFYLCASSVTGTRVEQYFGPGTRLTVT.

This clonotype occurred a few times. The chain carries TRBV6-5 and TRBJ1-2; D call uncertain. Germline-derived CDR1 and CDR2 are MNHEY and SVGAGI. The V end lost 8 bases, the J end lost 0 bases, and 4 bases lay between the germline ends. The CDR3 spans 11 residues. The CDR3 nucleotides are TGTGCCAGCCGAGCTAACTATGGCTACACCTTC. Protein product: CASRANYGYTF.